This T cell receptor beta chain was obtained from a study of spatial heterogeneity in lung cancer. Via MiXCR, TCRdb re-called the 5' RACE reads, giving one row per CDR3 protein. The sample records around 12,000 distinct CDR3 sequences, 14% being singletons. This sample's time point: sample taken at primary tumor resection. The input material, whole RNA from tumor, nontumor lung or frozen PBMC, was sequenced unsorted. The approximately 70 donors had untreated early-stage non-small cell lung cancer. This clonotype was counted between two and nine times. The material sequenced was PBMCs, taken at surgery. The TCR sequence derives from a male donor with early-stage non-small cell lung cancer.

The CDR3 sequence: CASRPGSMGAFF. In DNA form, the CDR3 reads TGTGCCAGCAGGCCGGGGAGTATGGGAGCTTTCTTT. The chain combines TRBV6-2 or TRBV6-3 with TRBJ1-1; D is unclear. The germline gives CDR1 MNHEY, CDR2 SVGEGT. V dropped 6 bases and J dropped 10 bases, with 15 bases sitting between them. CDR3 length: 12 residues.